This T cell receptor (beta chain) was recovered during a study of T cells in Graves' hyperthyroidism and ophthalmopathy. Authors of the study amplified TCR beta CDR3 regions from RNA transcripts. HTBI primers were employed in a first-round RT-PCR of the TCR CDR3. TCRdb recomputed calls from the multiplex PCR reads with MiXCR, one row per CDR3 protein. The sample holds hundreds of thousands of distinct CDR3 sequences, roughly 20% seen once. This clonotype occurred many times. Its antigen is unknown. The study's findings and limits: Stable hyperthyroidism and ophthalmopathy were separated using 13 V-J signatures.

Duration under 3 months, a NOSPECS grade of at least 4, and a Clinical Activity Score of at least 3 characterized the ophthalmopathy patients. The study left out patients who had uncontrolled infection, other autoimmune disease, pregnancy or lactation. Using about 10 ml of fresh peripheral blood, PBMCs were prepared. This clonotype was obtained from a man between 25 and 39 years old with Graves' ophthalmopathy. The sample consisted of blood.

DNA for the CDR3: TGTGCCAGCAGAACTCCGGCCACAGATACGCAGTATTTT. Translating gives CASRTPATDTQYF. The chain is built from TRBV11-1 and TRBJ2-3; no reliable D call. The CDR3 runs 13 residues. CDR1 is SGHAT, CDR2 FQDESV, per germline (reference sequence). V dropped 6 bases and J dropped 2 bases, with 9 bases sitting between them. The complete variable domain, with remaining parts taken from reference TRBV11-1 and TRBJ2-3, reads EAEVAQSPRYKITEKSQAVAFWCDPISGHATLYWYRQILGQGPELLVQFQDESVVDDSQLPKDRFSAERLKGVDSTLKIQPAELGDSAMYLCASRTPATDTQYFGPGTRLTVL.